A selection of T cell receptor beta chains follows, all from one sample in a study of Graves' ophthalmopathy and Graves' hyperthyroidism. MiXCR was run by TCRdb on the multiplex PCR reads, yielding one entry per CDR3 protein. This sample yields around 470,000 distinct CDR3 sequences, of which approximately 15% are seen a single time; around 9.8% belongs to the top ten. Sequenced material: blood. Receptors originate from a woman in her twenties or thirties with Graves' ophthalmopathy. CDR3s include the opening cysteine and the closing phenylalanine or tryptophan. Each record gives: D gene, V gene, J gene, clone size, CDR3 DNA, CDR3 protein. The D gene is left open where the match is weak. The listing skips clone size in some rows; elsewhere it reads once, few, many or a size class.

>-|TRBV27|TRBJ2-2|many
TGTGCCAGCAGTCGGGAGCTGACCGGGGAGCTGTTTTTT
CASSRELTGELFF
>TRBD2|TRBV2|TRBJ2-2|many
TGTGCCAGCAAAGGGACTACTGGTCCCGGGGAGCTGTTTTTT
CASKGTTGPGELFF
>-|TRBV2|TRBJ2-5|many
TGTGCCAGCAGCGAGGGTCAGCAAGAGACCCAGTACTTC
CASSEGQQETQYF
>-|TRBV20-1|TRBJ2-2|-
TGCAGTGCTAGATCCGGGAGCAGTGTATCCGGGGAGCTGTGTTTT
CSARSGSSVSGELCF
>-|TRBV6-2/TRBV6-3|TRBJ2-7|once
TGTGCCAGCAAACTGACCGGGACCAACTACGAGCAGTACTTC
CASKLTGTNYEQYF
>-|TRBV12-3/TRBV12-4|TRBJ2-5|many
TGTGCCAGCAGTTTAAGTCGAGGGAGGCCGGCCGAGGACCAGTACTTC
CASSLSRGRPAEDQYF
>-|TRBV28|TRBJ2-5|few
TGTGCCAGCAGTTATCGGGGCGGGTCTGGCGAGACCCAGTACTTC
CASSYRGGSGETQYF
>TRBD2|TRBV7-6|TRBJ2-7|few
TGTGCCAGCAGCTTAAGGGCGGGAGGGCCAAGGGAGCAGTACTTC
CASSLRAGGPREQYF
>-|TRBV7-9|TRBJ2-7|many
TGTGCCAGCAGCTCTCCGAGGAACGGCTACGAGCAGTACTTC
CASSSPRNGYEQYF
>-|TRBV30|TRBJ1-6|few
TGTGCCTGGAGTGGCCATGGGTCACCCCTCCACTTT
CAWSGHGSPLHF
>-|TRBV6-1|TRBJ2-5|many
TGTGCCAGCAGACAAACTGGGACCGTCAAGGCCCAGTACTTC
CASRQTGTVKAQYF
>TRBD2|TRBV30|TRBJ2-7|many
TGTGCCTGGAGTGTCGGGGGTAGCGGGAGCTACGAGCAGTACTTC
CAWSVGGSGSYEQYF
>-|TRBV28|TRBJ1-1|-
TGTGCCAGCAGCTCGCACGGAACTGGAGCTTTCTTT
CASSSHGTGAFF
>TRBD1|TRBV29-1|TRBJ1-1|many
TGCAGCGTTGCCGGGACAGACCGCATGAACACTGAAGCTTTCTTT
CSVAGTDRMNTEAFF
>-|TRBV29-1|TRBJ2-4|few
TGCAGCAGCCTAGAAGTAGCCAAAAACATTAAGTACTTC
CSSLEVAKNIKYF
>-|TRBV12-3/TRBV12-4|TRBJ1-2|many
TGTGCCAGCAGTCGGCGGATCGACAGCATCAATGGCTACACCTTC
CASSRRIDSINGYTF
>-|TRBV9|TRBJ2-5|many
TGTGCCAGCAGCCCAACGGGTGAGGCTCTCAAGGACCAGTACTTC
CASSPTGEALKDQYF
>TRBD2|TRBV7-9|TRBJ2-7|many
TGTGCCAGCAGCTTTTTGGGGACTAGCGGTACCTACGAGCAGTACTTC
CASSFLGTSGTYEQYF
>-|TRBV7-8|TRBJ2-2|-
TGTGCCAGCAGCTTCGAGGGGTCCACCGGGGAGCTGTTTTTT
CASSFEGSTGELFF
>-|TRBV24-1|TRBJ1-1|many
TGTGCCACCAGTGACCCGGGACGAGAGAAAGCTTTCTTT
CATSDPGREKAFF
>-|TRBV4-1|TRBJ1-1|many
TGCGCCAGCAGCCAAGGTTACAGAGAAGCTTTCTTT
CASSQGYREAFF
>-|TRBV27|TRBJ2-2|many
TGTGCCAGCAGTTGGCCCCACACCGGGGAGCTGTTTTTT
CASSWPHTGELFF
>-|TRBV28|TRBJ1-2|many
TGTGCCAGCAGTTGGGCGGACACGAACTATGGCTACACCTTC
CASSWADTNYGYTF
>-|TRBV28|TRBJ2-7|many
TGTGCCAGCAGTTTTCGGGACGAGCAGTACTTC
CASSFRDEQYF
>-|TRBV28|TRBJ1-3|many
TGTGCCAGCAGTTTTCGGGGGGCGCGTGGAAACACCATATATTTT
CASSFRGARGNTIYF
>-|TRBV5-1|TRBJ2-2|-
TGCGCCAGCAGCTCTATCACGTTCACCGGGGAGCTGTTTTTT
CASSSITFTGELFF
>-|TRBV27|TRBJ1-2|-
TGTGCCAGCAACTCAGAGGGGTCGACGGTGGGTGACTACACCTTC
CASNSEGSTVGDYTF
>-|TRBV6-1|TRBJ2-7|-
TGTGCCAGCATCCCAACAGGGAGGGGATACGAGCAGTACTTC
CASIPTGRGYEQYF
>-|TRBV30|TRBJ1-3|many
TGTGCCTGGAGGTACACTTCTTCGGGCGCATCTGGAAACACCATATATTTT
CAWRYTSSGASGNTIYF
>-|TRBV30|TRBJ1-1|many
TGTGCCTGGAACGGGGGGACTGAAGCTTTCTTT
CAWNGGTEAFF
>-|TRBV6-1|TRBJ1-5|many
TGTGCCAGCAGGGAAGACAGTTTTAGCAATCAGCCCCAGCATTTT
CASREDSFSNQPQHF
>TRBD1|TRBV2|TRBJ1-5|many
TGTGCCAGTAGGGACAGGTGGAGTAGCAATCAGCCCCAGCATTTT
CASRDRWSSNQPQHF
>-|TRBV6-1|TRBJ2-2|many
TGTGCCAGCACCCAACAGGGTATTGGCGGGGAGCTGTTTTTT
CASTQQGIGGELFF
>TRBD1|TRBV12-3/TRBV12-4|TRBJ2-1|many
TGTGCCAGCAGTTTTCCGCGTACCCGACAGGGCAATGAGCAGTTCTTC
CASSFPRTRQGNEQFF
>TRBD2|TRBV7-8|TRBJ2-7|many
TGTGCCAGCAGCTTAGGGCCTAGCGGGAGCCATCCAGGCGAGCAGTACTTC
CASSLGPSGSHPGEQYF
>-|TRBV6-1|TRBJ1-2|-
TGTGCCAGCAGTCCAAAGGGAGACTATCTGAACTATGGCTACACCTTC
CASSPKGDYLNYGYTF
>-|TRBV2|TRBJ1-5|many
TGTGCCAGCAGGCTTGTGTTGAGTGGCAATCAGCCCCAGCATTTT
CASRLVLSGNQPQHF
>TRBD1|TRBV27|TRBJ1-6|many
TGTGCCAGCAGTCTTCGACAGGGTTTTGCCCTCCACTTT
CASSLRQGFALHF
>TRBD1|TRBV18|TRBJ1-2|-
TGTGCCAGTTCACCACGTACAGGGGACAGGGATGGCTACACCTTC
CASSPRTGDRDGYTF
>-|TRBV18|TRBJ1-3|-
TGTGCCAGCTCACCGGGGTCGAAGGGAAGACCTGGAAACACCATATATTTT
CASSPGSKGRPGNTIYF
>-|TRBV30|TRBJ2-2|-
TGTGCCTCCCAGGGACTTAACACCGGGGAGCTGTTTTTT
CASQGLNTGELFF
>-|TRBV28|TRBJ2-7|-
TGTGCCAGCAGTTTCTTAACCAGACGGTATTACGAGCAGTACTTC
CASSFLTRRYYEQYF
>TRBD1|TRBV28|TRBJ2-7|many
TGTGCCAGCAGTTTATGGGGACAGGACTACGAGCAGTACTTC
CASSLWGQDYEQYF
>TRBD1|TRBV10-3|TRBJ1-1|many
TGTGCCATCAGTTGGACAGGGGTGAACACTGAAGCTTTCTTT
CAISWTGVNTEAFF
>TRBD2|TRBV27|TRBJ2-5|many
TGTGCCAGCAGTACCACCCGGGAGGAAGAGACCCAGTACTTC
CASSTTREEETQYF
>TRBD2|TRBV12-3/TRBV12-4|TRBJ2-7|many
TGTGCCAGCAGTTTAGGGCGGGGGAAATACGAGCAGTACTTC
CASSLGRGKYEQYF
>TRBD2|TRBV12-3/TRBV12-4|TRBJ2-7|many
TGTGCCAGCAGTCTTGCTAGCGGGGGGGGATACTACGAGCAGTACTTC
CASSLASGGGYYEQYF
>-|TRBV6-2/TRBV6-3|TRBJ2-7|-
TGTGCCAGCCTTCTCGGCAGGAGGATGAACTACGAGCAGTACTTC
CASLLGRRMNYEQYF
>-|TRBV6-1|TRBJ2-4|many
TGTGCCAGCAGTGAGGTGCCAGGGGATACCATTCAGTACTTC
CASSEVPGDTIQYF
>-|TRBV27|TRBJ2-5|many
TGTGCCAGCAGTTCTGACAGTAGACAAGAGACCCAGTACTTC
CASSSDSRQETQYF
>TRBD2|TRBV6-2/TRBV6-3|TRBJ2-5|many
TGTGCCAGCAGTGGACTAGTCTGGGAGACCCAGTACTTC
CASSGLVWETQYF
>-|TRBV20-1|TRBJ1-3|-
TGCAGTGCCCCATCAGGGACCTCTGGAAACACCATATATTTT
CSAPSGTSGNTIYF
>-|TRBV6-2/TRBV6-3|TRBJ1-1|many
TGTGCCAGCAGGCCCTGGACGACGGGTCATGAAGCTTTCTTT
CASRPWTTGHEAFF
>-|TRBV9|TRBJ2-5|many
TGTGCCAGCAGCGTAGATATGGAACGGGGCCGTGCCCAGTACTTC
CASSVDMERGRAQYF
>TRBD1|TRBV30|TRBJ1-2|few
TGTGCCTCGGACAGGGTTTTCTATGGCTACACCTTC
CASDRVFYGYTF
>TRBD1|TRBV5-1|TRBJ2-7|many
TGCGCCAGCAGGAAGACAGGGAGCTCCTACGAGCAGTACTTC
CASRKTGSSYEQYF
>TRBD2|TRBV30|TRBJ2-5|many
TGTGCCTGGGATCTAGGGGAGGGGACCCAGTACTTC
CAWDLGEGTQYF
>-|TRBV27|TRBJ2-7|many
TGTGCCAGCAGTTCCATACAGGGCGCCTACGAGCAGTACTTC
CASSSIQGAYEQYF
>-|TRBV30|TRBJ2-5|-
TGTGCCTGGAACCCCCACGGTACCCAAGAGACCCAGTACTTC
CAWNPHGTQETQYF
>-|TRBV7-8|TRBJ2-7|many
TGTGCCAGCAGCTTAAGGGTACGGGACACACGCTACGAGCAGTACTTC
CASSLRVRDTRYEQYF